Given below is one T cell receptor (beta chain) in context. This sample was included in a study of blood T cell repertoires in COVID-19. Study details: The United States, Italy and Spain were the sources of the acute and convalescent COVID-19 samples. T cells, B-cell-depleted T cells, or PBMCs provided the cDNA or gDNA that served as material.

Germline lookup yields CDR1 SGHAT and CDR2 FQNNGV. The CDR3 has 14 residues. The J segment lost 5 bases and the V segment lost 1 base, leaving 4 bases of the junction unmatched. Original analysis: By means of reference gene primer amplification, nucleated cell counts were estimated. TCRdb's copy holds only in-frame clones and misses some; the assay was immunoSEQ multiplex PCR. That table gives V, J and clone size, and the DNA gave D and trimming. Altogether about 230,000 clones are present, 83% being singletons, with the ten largest covering about 2.5%. The TCR comes from a woman aged 70 to 79 with active or convalescent COVID-19. The sequencing sample was made of peripheral blood. V usage is TRBV11-2 and J usage is TRBJ2-7; TRBD2 agrees at 8 bases. The CDR3 reads CASSLAGTRDEQYF. DNA of the CDR3: TGTGCCAGCAGCTTAGCCGGGACTAGAGACGAGCAGTACTTC.